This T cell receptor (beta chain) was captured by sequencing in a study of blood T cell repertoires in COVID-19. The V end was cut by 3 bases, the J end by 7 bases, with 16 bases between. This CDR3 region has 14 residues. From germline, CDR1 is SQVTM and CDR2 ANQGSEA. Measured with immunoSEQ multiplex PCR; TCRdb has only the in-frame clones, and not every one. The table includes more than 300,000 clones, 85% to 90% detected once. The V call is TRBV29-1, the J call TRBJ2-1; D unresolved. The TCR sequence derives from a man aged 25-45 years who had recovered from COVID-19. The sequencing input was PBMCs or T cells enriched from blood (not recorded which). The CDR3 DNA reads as TGCAGCGTTGAGAGGCGGCCAGCTTCGAATGAGCAGTTCTTC. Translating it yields CSVERRPASNEQFF.